The 2 T cell receptor beta chains given below trace back to one sample, sequenced in a study of Ad26.COV2.S vaccination and SARS-CoV-2 variants. Clones were read by immunoSEQ multiplex PCR, and TCRdb kept only the in-frame ones, dropping some. The sample shows about 480,000 clones, around 88% of them seen only once. Treatment here: around 19 received Ad26.COV2.S at low or high dose, single or two shots; a few received placebo; per-sample allocation not given. Collection of the samples took place on day 63 after the first injection of vaccine or placebo. Here the sequenced sample was peripheral blood, taken in a trial of Ad26.COV2.S vaccine versus placebo. These receptors originate from a person aged 18-65 years who received the Ad26.COV2.S COVID-19 vaccine or a placebo.

This clone was picked up one time. The chain couples TRBV19 to TRBJ2-3; TRBD2 matches at 7 bases. V was pared by 7 bases and J by 3 bases, with 7 bases of the junction left unmatched. CDR3 size: 14 residues. The germline CDR1 and CDR2 sequences are LNHDA and SQIVND (reference sequence). In nucleotides, the CDR3 is TGTGCCAGTACTCAAGGCGGGAGAACAGATACGCAGTATTTT. It specifies CASTQGGRTDTQYF. The complete variable domain, with remaining parts taken from reference TRBV19 and TRBJ2-3, reads DGGITQSPKYLFRKEGQNVTLSCEQNLNHDAMYWYRQDPGQGLRLIYYSQIVNDFQKGDIAEGYSVSREKKESFPLTVTSAQKNPTAFYLCASTQGGRTDTQYFGPGTRLTVL.

As for this clone: One end of the junction varies from germline; a read error may be responsible. The rearrangement links TRBV6-5 to TRBJ2-1; D gene ambiguous. The CDR3 has 13 residues. In germline, CDR1 is MNHEY, CDR2 SVGAGI. The CDR3 bases are TGTGCCAGCAGTTACTCGAGAGTTGGTGAGGAGTTCTTC. Amino acid sequence: CASSYSRVGEEFF.